The 17 T cell receptor beta chains presented below share a single source sample, sequenced in a study of vaccination effects on CD4 cells after COVID-19. The protocol was immunoSEQ multiplex PCR, while the TCRdb copy is restricted to in-frame clones and leaves out a portion. The sample lists under 55,000 clones; 55% to 75% were seen once. Cells that had been cultured for 10 days were the source of isolated CD4+ T cells. As their vaccination, participants received two doses of either BNT162b2 or mRNA-1273. Antigen specificity for these receptors is unknown. Sequenced material: CD4+ T cells from PBMCs cultured without peptide, taken after COVID-19 vaccination. The receptors come from a human donor who received a COVID-19 vaccine.

This clone was seen more than once but under ten times. This chain uses TRBV5-4 with TRBJ2-7; TRBD2 agrees at 11 bases. The germline V gene has CDR1 SGHNT and CDR2 YYREEE (reference sequence). The length of the CDR3 is 15 residues. V gave up 4 bases and J gave up 4 bases; unmatched junction bases: 7. In nucleotides, the CDR3 is TGTGCCAGCAGCGCAACTAGCGGGAGCTTTTACGAGCAGTACTTC. It specifies CASSATSGSFYEQYF.

The rearrangement uses TRBV21-1 and TRBJ2-7; the table names TRBD1, a call not compared with the DNA. TRBV21-1 is a known pseudogene. The CDR3 covers 16 residues. CDR3 DNA: TGTGCCAGCAGCAAAGCGGGAAGGGACAGCTCCTACGAGCAGTACTTC. Translation gives CASSKAGRDSSYEQYF.

This chain links TRBV27 with TRBJ1-1; D ambiguous. The CDR3 loop spans 13 amino acids. V lost 5 bases to trimming and J lost 4 bases, with 11 bases between them. Germline values: CDR1 MNHEY, CDR2 SMNVEV (reference sequence). The CDR3 loop reads CASSPRPGTEAFF. CDR3 sequence (DNA): TGTGCCAGCAGTCCTAGACCGGGCACTGAAGCTTTCTTT.

The gene calls are TRBV6-1 and TRBJ1-1; maybe TRBD1 (6 bases). The CDR3 loop spans 16 amino acids. V was trimmed by 1 base and J by 4 bases, leaving 16 bases between them. The V gene's germline CDR1 is MNHNS and CDR2 SASEGT. This CDR3 is CASSEGGRGRFTEAFF. CDR3 nucleotide sequence: TGTGCCAGCAGTGAAGGTGGCAGGGGTAGGTTCACTGAAGCTTTCTTT.

The J gene is TRBJ2-1, the V gene TRBV4-2, with D possibly being TRBD1 or TRBD2 (5 bases each). CDR3 size: 15 residues. Trimming cost V 0 bases and J 7 bases, with 13 bases left between them. CDR1 and CDR2 (germline): LGHNA, YNFKEQ. CDR3: CASSQDVTGPNEQFF. The CDR3 DNA follows: TGTGCCAGCAGCCAAGATGTGACGGGACCTAATGAGCAGTTCTTC.

This chain links TRBV4-1 with TRBJ2-5, with TRBD2 matching over 10 bases. The CDR3 loop spans 20 amino acids. Germline values: CDR1 MGHRA, CDR2 YSYEKL. With 3 bases clipped from V and 0 bases from J, the junction kept 16 bases outside the gene matches. In nucleotides, the CDR3 is TGCGCCAGCAGCCACTGGGTGAGCGGGAGGGCCCGAGGGTACCAAGAGACCCAGTACTTC. It yields the protein CASSHWVSGRARGYQETQYF.

The rearrangement links TRBV3-1 (or the pseudogene TRBV3-2) to TRBJ1-6; D may be TRBD1 (6 bases). V shed 5 bases and J shed 7 bases, with 18 bases lying between them. Germline CDR1 LGHDT, CDR2 YNNKEL (reference sequence). The CDR3 extends over 16 amino acids. In DNA form, the CDR3 reads TGTGCCAGCAGCGGTGGAGGGGGGTTTGGGAATTCACCCCTCCACTTT. As protein: CASSGGGGFGNSPLHF.

This clone was counted only a few times. This sequence joins TRBV18 and TRBJ2-3, with 13 positions matching TRBD2. The CDR3 length is 18 residues. With 3 bases clipped from V and 0 bases from J, the junction kept 6 bases outside the gene matches. CDR1 KGHSH and CDR2 LQKENI come from the germline V gene. The CDR3, as DNA: TGTGCCAGCTCACCCGGACTAGCGGGAGTATCTAGCACAGATACGCAGTATTTT. Residues: CASSPGLAGVSSTDTQYF.

The chain employs TRBV6-5 and TRBJ2-1, with 13 bases fitting TRBD2. With V trimmed by 6 bases and J by 8 bases, 4 bases remained unmatched. Germline assignment: CDR1 MNHEY and CDR2 SVGAGI. This CDR3 spans 14 amino acids. Here the CDR3 DNA reads TGTGCCAGCAGAACTAGCGGGGGGGCTGATGAGCAGTTCTTC. This codes for CASRTSGGADEQFF.

The chain carries TRBV10-3 and TRBJ1-2; D not resolved. The germline V gene has CDR1 ENHRY and CDR2 SYGVKD. This CDR3 comprises 16 residues. With 0 bases removed from V and 0 bases from J, the gap between germline ends came to 11 bases. The CDR3 protein is CAISESISATNYGYTF. The DNA for the CDR3 is TGTGCCATCAGTGAGTCCATATCAGCTACTAACTATGGCTACACCTTC.

This clone has only a few counts. The rearrangement uses TRBV2 and TRBJ1-5; D gene uncertain. V lost 7 bases, J lost 5 bases, and 15 bases lay in between. Germline V gene lookup returns CDR1 SNHLY and CDR2 FYNNEI. The CDR3 has 14 residues. The CDR3 DNA follows: TGTGCCAGCACGAATGGAGCAGGCTATCAGCCCCAGCATTTT. It is translated as CASTNGAGYQPQHF. The full variable domain, in which reference TRBV2 and TRBJ1-5 provide the parts outside the CDR3, is EPEVTQTPSHQVTQMGQEVILRCVPISNHLYFYWYRQILGQKVEFLVSFYNNEISEKSEIFDDQFSVERPDGSNFTLKIRSTKLEDSAMYFCASTNGAGYQPQHFGDGTRLSIL.

The chain is built from TRBV13 and TRBJ2-1; possible D gene TRBD2, 6 bases. CDR3 size: 19 residues. The V and J ends lost 7 bases and 9 bases respectively, with 34 bases between them. Germline lookup yields CDR1 PRHDT and CDR2 FYEKMQ (reference sequence). Here the CDR3 DNA reads TGTGCCAGCACCCCTGATCCGGCGGCTAGCGAGTGGCGAGGGGCTGAGCAGTTCTTC. This sequence encodes CASTPDPAASEWRGAEQFF.

V and J are TRBV19 and TRBJ2-1; a possible D gene is TRBD2 (5 bases). V lost 4 bases to trimming and J lost 7 bases, with 11 bases between them. In germline, CDR1 is LNHDA, CDR2 SQIVND (reference sequence). This CDR3 is 13 amino acids long. The CDR3 DNA sequence: TGTGCCAGTAGTAGAACCCTAGCAAATGAGCAGTTCTTC. It translates to CASSRTLANEQFF. Combining the CDR3 with reference TRBV19 and TRBJ2-1 gives the whole variable domain DGGITQSPKYLFRKEGQNVTLSCEQNLNHDAMYWYRQDPGQGLRLIYYSQIVNDFQKGDIAEGYSVSREKKESFPLTVTSAQKNPTAFYLCASSRTLANEQFFGPGTRLTVL.

CDR3 DNA sequence: TGTGCCAGCAGCTTATTGGCGTCAGTCCGTTCTAATGAAAAACTGTTTTTT. Amino acid sequence: CASSLLASVRSNEKLFF. The rearrangement links TRBV5-5 to TRBJ1-4; D uncertain. Germline loops: CDR1 SGHKS, CDR2 YYEKEE (reference sequence). V shed 2 bases and J shed 3 bases, with 17 bases lying between them. The CDR3 runs 17 residues.

The gene calls are TRBV4-1 and TRBJ1-2, with D maybe TRBD1 (6 bases). CDR3 size: 16 residues. V gave up 3 bases and J gave up 8 bases, with 22 bases separating them. CDR1 and CDR2 from the germline V gene are MGHRA and YSYEKL. The chain's CDR3 is CASSQAGQLSRGGYTF. CDR3 DNA: TGCGCCAGCAGCCAGGCTGGACAGCTATCAAGAGGGGGCTACACCTTC.

The V call is TRBV3-1 (or the pseudogene TRBV3-2), the J call TRBJ2-7, with 10 bases matching TRBD1. With 0 bases clipped from V and 2 bases from J, the junction kept 4 bases outside the gene matches. This CDR3 contains 16 residues. Germline V gene data show CDR1 as LGHDT and CDR2 as YNNKEL (reference sequence). CDR3 sequence (DNA): TGTGCCAGCAGCCAAGATATAGGGACAGGGGCCTACGAGCAGTACTTC. Encoded protein: CASSQDIGTGAYEQYF.

V and J are TRBV5-8 and TRBJ2-5, with 7 bases aligning to TRBD1. CDR1 is SGHTS, CDR2 YDEGEE, per germline. V was clipped by 0 bases and J by 6 bases; unmatched bases: 5. CDR3 size: 14 residues. The CDR3 nucleotides are TGTGCCAGCAGCTTGGGACAGGGCTTAAAGACCCAGTACTTC. It encodes CASSLGQGLKTQYF.